These T cell receptor beta chains were read from a single sample in a study of blood T cell repertoires in COVID-19. Using immunoSEQ multiplex PCR, the repertoire was profiled, and TCRdb retains in-frame clones only, with some absent. The top ten clones hold approximately 8.3% of a sample with 42,000 or so clones, approximately 90% of them seen once. Sequenced input: peripheral blood. The receptors come from a man aged 50-60 years with active COVID-19. CDR3s include the opening cysteine and the closing phenylalanine or tryptophan. Each record gives: D gene, V gene, J gene, clone size, CDR3 length, CDR3 protein, CDR3 DNA. A D gene is named only where the DNA matches it firmly. Only some rows state a clone size, as once, few, many or a class for expanded clones.

-,TRBV3-1/TRBV3-2,TRBJ1-1,-,15,CASSQEGVRNTEAFF,TGTGCCAGCAGCCAAGAAGGGGTACGGAACACTGAAGCTTTCTTT
-,TRBV4-1,TRBJ1-2,-,11,CASSQERTRSF,TGCGCCAGCAGCCAAGAAAGGACACGGAGCTTC
-,TRBV19,TRBJ1-4,-,15,CASNKGVATNEKLFF,TGTGCCAGTAACAAGGGAGTTGCAACTAATGAAAAACTGTTTTTT
-,TRBV28,TRBJ2-7,-,14,CASSLIESTYEQYF,TGTGCCAGCAGTTTAATCGAGTCTACCTACGAGCAGTACTTC
-,TRBV5-1,TRBJ1-1,once,16,CASSLAGEGSITEAFF,TGCGCCAGCAGCTTGGCCGGGGAAGGGTCGATTACTGAAGCTTTCTTT
-,TRBV28,TRBJ2-6,-,14,CASSAYSGANVLTF,TGTGCCAGCAGTGCCTACTCTGGGGCCAACGTCCTGACTTTC
-,TRBV28,TRBJ2-6,-,17,CASRTQGLGSGANVLTF,TGTGCCAGCAGAACACAGGGCCTCGGGTCTGGGGCCAACGTCCTGACTTTC
TRBD1,TRBV30,TRBJ1-3,-,14,CAWTTGDPGNTIYF,TGTGCCTGGACAACAGGGGATCCTGGAAACACCATATATTTT
TRBD1,TRBV7-8,TRBJ1-6,-,16,CASSLPSTGDNSPLHF,TGTGCCAGCAGCTTACCATCGACAGGGGATAATTCACCCCTCCACTTT
-,TRBV6-5,TRBJ2-7,-,14,CASSYRAGTYEQYF,TGTGCCAGCAGTTACCGGGCGGGAACCTACGAGCAGTACTTC
-,TRBV7-2,TRBJ2-7,-,15,CASSFPFVKGNEQYF,TGTGCCAGCAGCTTCCCATTCGTAAAGGGGAACGAGCAGTACTTC
-,TRBV5-8,TRBJ2-1,-,13,CASSLAGFHEQFF,TGTGCCAGCAGCTTGGCAGGGTTCCATGAGCAGTTCTTC
TRBD2,TRBV7-9,TRBJ2-3,-,15,CASSISGQREDTQYF,TGTGCCAGCAGCATTAGCGGCCAGCGGGAGGATACGCAGTATTTT
-,TRBV11-2,TRBJ1-5,-,15,CASSHAAGLNQPQHF,TGTGCCAGCAGCCACGCGGCAGGGCTGAATCAGCCCCAGCATTTT
TRBD1,TRBV27,TRBJ2-3,-,14,CASSDRGITDTQYF,TGTGCCAGCAGTGACAGGGGGATCACAGATACGCAGTATTTT
-,TRBV2,TRBJ2-1,-,10,CASSAYEQFF,TGTGCCAGCAGTGCTTATGAGCAGTTCTTC
-,TRBV28,TRBJ2-7,-,14,CASSPTQGSHEQYF,TGTGCCAGCAGTCCCACACAGGGTAGCCACGAGCAGTACTTC
TRBD2,TRBV4-2,TRBJ2-1,-,16,CASSLTSSGRAGEQFF,TGTGCCAGCAGCCTCACCTCTAGCGGGAGGGCGGGAGAGCAGTTCTTC
TRBD2,TRBV3-1/TRBV3-2,TRBJ2-3,-,17,CASSQVRLAGASDTQYF,TGTGCCAGCAGCCAAGTTCGACTAGCGGGAGCCTCGGATACGCAGTATTTT
TRBD1,TRBV28,TRBJ1-2,-,15,CASSRPGTGNYGYTF,TGTGCCAGCAGTCGTCCCGGGACAGGAAACTATGGCTACACCTTC
TRBD2,TRBV29-1,TRBJ2-5,once,15,CSVASGSFRGETQYF,TGCAGCGTTGCAAGCGGGAGCTTCCGGGGGGAGACCCAGTACTTC
-,TRBV5-1,TRBJ1-6,-,14,CASSFEGANSPLHF,TGCGCCAGCAGCTTTGAAGGAGCCAATTCACCCCTCCACTTT
TRBD2,TRBV6-1,TRBJ2-1,-,15,CASSEELAGGNEQFF,TGTGCCAGCAGTGAAGAGCTAGCGGGAGGCAATGAGCAGTTCTTC
-,TRBV7-3,TRBJ2-1,-,15,CASSLAQGGYNEQFF,TGTGCCAGCAGCTTAGCGCAGGGAGGTTACAATGAGCAGTTCTTC
-,TRBV2,TRBJ1-1,-,13,CASRVTLNTEAFF,TGTGCCAGCAGGGTGACTTTGAACACTGAAGCTTTCTTT
-,TRBV3-1/TRBV3-2,TRBJ1-5,-,14,CASSQGTVNQPQHF,TGTGCCAGCAGCCAAGGGACAGTCAATCAGCCCCAGCATTTT
-,TRBV19,TRBJ2-1,-,12,CASSTSGNEQFF,TGTGCCAGTAGTACGTCCGGGAATGAGCAGTTCTTC
TRBD2,TRBV10-2,TRBJ2-1,-,15,CASSVMGLAGDEQFF,TGCGCCAGCAGCGTGATGGGACTAGCGGGAGACGAGCAGTTCTTC
TRBD1,TRBV2,TRBJ2-4,-,11,CATQGADIQYF,TGTGCCACACAGGGGGCTGACATTCAGTACTTC
TRBD2,TRBV7-9,TRBJ2-1,once,16,CASSLVLGRSYNEQFF,TGTGCCAGCAGCCTAGTCCTCGGGAGGTCTTACAATGAGCAGTTCTTC
-,TRBV19,TRBJ1-4,-,14,CASSIGGVDEKLFF,TGTGCCAGTAGTATTGGAGGGGTTGATGAAAAACTGTTTTTT
TRBD1,TRBV15,TRBJ2-7,-,15,CATSNPGTGGHEQYF,TGTGCCACCAGCAACCCCGGGACAGGGGGCCACGAGCAGTACTTC
-,TRBV9,TRBJ1-5,-,14,CASSPSGGGQPQHF,TGTGCCAGCAGCCCCTCGGGGGGCGGTCAGCCCCAGCATTTT
-,TRBV5-6,TRBJ1-1,once,13,CASTQRGDTEAFF,TGTGCCAGCACCCAACGGGGGGACACTGAAGCTTTCTTT
TRBD2,TRBV13,TRBJ2-1,-,16,CASSLLSGSNSHEQFF,TGTGCCAGCAGCCTCCTTAGCGGGAGTAATAGCCATGAGCAGTTCTTC
TRBD2,TRBV6-1,TRBJ2-1,-,18,CASSEGLAGVGSYNEQFF,TGTGCCAGCAGTGAGGGACTAGCGGGAGTAGGTTCCTACAATGAGCAGTTCTTC
TRBD1,TRBV5-1,TRBJ1-4,-,14,CASSSDRGDEKLFF,TGCGCCAGCAGCTCGGACAGGGGGGATGAAAAACTGTTTTTT
-,TRBV6-5,TRBJ1-5,-,11,CASSLPGPQHF,TGTGCCAGCTCTCTACCGGGGCCCCAGCATTTT
-,TRBV10-1,TRBJ1-3,-,13,CATIRRGGNTIYF,TGCGCCACCATTCGAAGGGGTGGAAACACCATATATTTT
-,TRBV27,TRBJ2-5,-,14,CASSLGSPQETQYF,TGTGCCAGCAGTTTGGGCAGTCCCCAAGAGACCCAGTACTTC
-,TRBV3-1/TRBV3-2,TRBJ2-7,-,14,CASSQGGFTYEQYF,TGTGCCAGCAGCCAAGGCGGGTTCACCTACGAGCAGTACTTC